The 32 T cell receptor beta chains in this list originate from one sample, sequenced in a study of shared clonotypes between healthy human individuals. The table came from immunoSEQ multiplex PCR; TCRdb's copy has only in-frame clones and leaves some out. The sample holds roughly 2 million clones, more than 90% seen once. The sequencing sample was made of naive CD4+ T cells sorted from blood. Regarding subset: CD45RA+ positively selected. These receptors all come from a man aged 18 to 30 in good health.

This chain connects TRBV18 to TRBJ2-3; D not resolved. V gave up 2 bases and J gave up 6 bases, with 18 bases separating them. Germline lookup yields CDR1 KGHSH and CDR2 LQKENI. The CDR3 totals 16 residues. CDR3 bases: TGTGCCAGCTCACCAATGGCAGCTAAAGTTATGGATACGCAGTATTTT. It yields the protein CASSPMAAKVMDTQYF.

The chain has TRBV9 and TRBJ2-5; 9 bases map to TRBD1. CDR1 and CDR2 from the germline V gene are SGDLS and YYNGEE. This CDR3 comprises 14 residues. With V trimmed by 6 bases and J by 5 bases, 8 bases remained unmatched. In DNA, the CDR3 is TGTGCCAGCAACCCACAGGGGGCGGGGGAGACCCAGTACTTC. Translation gives CASNPQGAGETQYF.

This chain joins TRBV29-1 and TRBJ1-1, with D maybe TRBD1 (5 bases). CDR1 is SQVTM, CDR2 ANQGSEA, per germline. This CDR3 comprises 12 residues. The V end lost 6 bases, the J end lost 3 bases, and 11 bases lay between the germline ends. This CDR3 reads CSVSDSHTEAFF. The CDR3 DNA reads TGCAGCGTCTCCGACAGCCACACTGAAGCTTTCTTT.

The chain uses TRBV6-1 and TRBJ2-1, with D possibly matching TRBD2 (6 bases). Germline V gene data show CDR1 as MNHNS and CDR2 as SASEGT. The length of the CDR3 is 15 residues. V was pared by 6 bases and J by 6 bases, with 18 bases between. CDR3 sequence: CASRGTSGDINEQFF. The CDR3 nucleotides read TGTGCCAGCAGGGGGACTTCGGGGGATATCAATGAGCAGTTCTTC.

This clone was found once. The chain combines TRBV19 with TRBJ1-4, with 7 bases fitting TRBD1. Per germline, CDR1 LNHDA and CDR2 SQIVND (reference sequence). V lost 5 bases to trimming and J lost 8 bases; unmatched junction nucleotides: 2. The CDR3 is made up of 12 amino acids. This chain's CDR3 is CASSEQGEKLFF. In nucleotides, the CDR3 is TGTGCCAGTAGTGAACAGGGGGAAAAACTGTTTTTT. The complete variable domain, with remaining parts taken from reference TRBV19 and TRBJ1-4, reads DGGITQSPKYLFRKEGQNVTLSCEQNLNHDAMYWYRQDPGQGLRLIYYSQIVNDFQKGDIAEGYSVSREKKESFPLTVTSAQKNPTAFYLCASSEQGEKLFFGSGTQLSVL.

CDR3 nucleotides: TGTGCCATCAGTGGCGGGGGCAGAACCTACGAGCAGTACTTC. Protein sequence: CAISGGGRTYEQYF. The J gene is TRBJ2-7, the V gene TRBV10-3; tentatively, D is TRBD2 (7 bases). This CDR3 is built from 14 residues. V shed 4 bases and J shed 2 bases, with 12 bases lying between them. Germline-derived CDR1 and CDR2 are ENHRY and SYGVKD.

The rearrangement joins TRBV10-3 to TRBJ1-1; D is possibly TRBD1 (6 bases). The CDR3 has 12 residues. V was trimmed by 3 bases and J by 7 bases, leaving 9 bases between them. The germline gives CDR1 ENHRY, CDR2 SYGVKD. This CDR3 is CAISDKTGEAFF. In nucleotides, the CDR3 is TGTGCCATCAGTGACAAGACAGGTGAAGCTTTCTTT.

The chain uses TRBV29-1 and TRBJ1-1; 9 bases fit TRBD1. The germline gives CDR1 SQVTM, CDR2 ANQGSEA. This CDR3 is 15 amino acids long. After removal of 3 bases from V and 4 bases from J, the junction contained 9 bases not matched to a gene. The CDR3 loop reads CSVDVGTGYSTEAFF. The CDR3 coding sequence is TGCAGCGTTGATGTCGGGACAGGGTATAGCACTGAAGCTTTCTTT.

A word on this clone: The sample contains more than one DNA sequence encoding this CDR3. The chain carries TRBV2 and TRBJ2-3; TRBD1 matches at 10 bases. The CDR3 covers 14 residues. Germline CDR1 is SNHLY and CDR2 is FYNNEI. Trimming removed 4 bases from V and 3 bases from J; junction bases left unmatched: 1. CDR3 nucleotides: TGTGCCAGCAGTGGGGGACAGGGGACAGATACGCAGTATTTT. As protein: CASSGGQGTDTQYF.

The J gene is TRBJ2-2, the V gene TRBV6-1; 8 nucleotides line up with TRBD1. In germline, CDR1 is MNHNS, CDR2 SASEGT. Trimming at V came to 7 bases and at J to 6 bases, leaving 7 bases not matched to a gene. The CDR3 sequence is 14 residues long. The DNA of the CDR3 is TGTGCCAGCATGAGGGACAGGCGGGCCGGGGAGCTGTTTTTT. As protein: CASMRDRRAGELFF.

The J gene is TRBJ2-7, the V gene TRBV7-2, with 8 bases fitting TRBD2. The V segment lost 1 base and the J segment 3 bases; nucleotides outside the gene matches: 5. Germline V gives CDR1 SGHTA, CDR2 FQGNSA. The CDR3 is 15 residues long. CDR3 residues: CASSLEGGGFYEQYF. The CDR3 coding sequence is TGTGCCAGCAGCTTAGAGGGCGGGGGGTTCTACGAGCAGTACTTC. Complete variable domain (other parts from reference TRBV7-2 and TRBJ2-7): GAGVSQSPSNKVTEKGKDVELRCDPISGHTALYWYRQSLGQGLEFLIYFQGNSAPDKSGLPSDRFSAERTGGSVSTLTIQRTQQEDSAVYLCASSLEGGGFYEQYFGPGTRLTVT.

V is TRBV6-6 and J is TRBJ2-1; D may be TRBD2 (6 bases). Germline V gene lookup returns CDR1 MNHNY and CDR2 SVGAGI (reference sequence). The CDR3 loop spans 14 amino acids. V gave up 7 bases and J gave up 0 bases, with 10 bases separating them. CDR3: CASTGTDSYNEQFF. The CDR3, as DNA: TGTGCCAGCACCGGGACTGACTCCTACAATGAGCAGTTCTTC.

In regard to this clone: Other DNA variants within this sample encode the same CDR3. This rearrangement joins TRBV27 to TRBJ1-1; a weak D match, TRBD1 (5 bases). V shed 3 bases and J shed 0 bases, with 8 bases lying between them. Germline V gene sequence: CDR1 MNHEY, CDR2 SMNVEV (reference sequence). There are 14 residues in the CDR3. This CDR3 is CASSFRGVNTEAFF. The DNA for the CDR3 is TGTGCCAGCAGTTTTAGGGGCGTGAACACTGAAGCTTTCTTT.

CDR3 loop: CASSSGTGWPQPQHF. The DNA for the CDR3 is TGTGCCAGCAGCTCCGGGACAGGGTGGCCTCAGCCCCAGCATTTT. The chain recombines TRBV28 with TRBJ1-5; TRBD1 agrees at 9 bases. The CDR3 runs to 15 residues. Germline CDR1 is MDHEN and CDR2 is SYDVKM. V gave up 6 bases and J gave up 6 bases; unmatched junction bases: 9.

This chain links TRBV6-5 with TRBJ2-2; perhaps TRBD2 as D (7 bases). Germline lookup yields CDR1 MNHEY and CDR2 SVGAGI. The CDR3 is made up of 15 amino acids. With 11 bases removed from V and 7 bases from J, the gap between germline ends came to 23 bases. CDR3 bases: TGTGCCGCACGACCCGGGGGGCGGTCGGGCGGGGAGCTGTTTTTT. Translation: CAARPGGRSGGELFF.

CDR3 sequence reads: CASSRDRGLQPQHF. DNA of the CDR3: TGTGCCAGCAGCCGGGACAGGGGGCTTCAGCCCCAGCATTTT. The chain links TRBV11-2 to TRBJ1-5; 12 positions match TRBD1. The germline CDR1 and CDR2 sequences are SGHAT and FQNNGV. The CDR3 covers 14 residues. V lost 5 bases and J lost 6; bases outside the gene matches: 2.

This chain links TRBV6-5 with TRBJ2-7; 11 bases line up with TRBD1. V was clipped by 2 bases and J by 4 bases; unmatched bases: 4. This CDR3 has 15 residues. Germline V lookup: CDR1 MNHEY, CDR2 SVGAGI. The CDR3 region is CASSYRGTGGYEQYF. As DNA, the CDR3 is TGTGCCAGCAGTTACCGGGGGACAGGGGGGTACGAGCAGTACTTC.

The V gene is TRBV30, the J gene TRBJ2-2, with D tentatively TRBD1 (5 bases). V was shortened by 2 bases and J by 1 base, with 8 bases between the two germline ends. CDR3 length: 14 residues. The germline gives CDR1 GTSNPN, CDR2 SVGIG (reference sequence). The CDR3 reads CAWSFGQNTGELFF. DNA of the CDR3: TGTGCCTGGAGTTTCGGACAGAACACCGGGGAGCTGTTTTTT.

This chain joins TRBV10-3 and TRBJ1-3, with TRBD1 as a possible D gene (6 bases). The germline V and J ends were trimmed by 5 bases and 2 bases, with 7 bases remaining between them. The CDR3 has 13 residues. CDR1 ENHRY and CDR2 SYGVKD come from the germline V gene. In DNA, the CDR3 is TGTGCCATCAGTCAGGGGACTGGAAACACCATATATTTT. Its protein product is CAISQGTGNTIYF.

This chain connects TRBV6-6 to TRBJ1-6; D unresolved. Trimming took 0 bases from V and 8 from J, leaving 8 bases between them. This CDR3 has 14 residues. Germline lookup yields CDR1 MNHNY and CDR2 SVGAGI (reference sequence). The CDR3: CASSYSVRDSPLHF. CDR3 nucleotide sequence: TGTGCCAGCAGTTACTCCGTTAGGGATTCACCCCTCCACTTT.

The CDR3 DNA sequence: TGCAGTGCTCCAACGGTGGTCGGGCAGTTCTTC. Amino acids: CSAPTVVGQFF. V is TRBV20-1 and J is TRBJ2-1; D is unclear. Trimming pared 5 bases from V and 12 bases from J, leaving 14 bases between. The CDR3 totals 11 residues. Germline V lookup: CDR1 DFQATT, CDR2 SNEGSKA (reference sequence).

This sequence joins TRBV9 and TRBJ2-6; D not certain. The V gene's germline CDR1 is SGDLS and CDR2 YYNGEE. Between the trimmed V and J ends, which lost 4 bases and 0 bases, there was a span of 5 bases. The CDR3 contains 14 residues. CDR3 DNA: TGTGCCAGCAGCCTTCCCTCTGGGGCCAACGTCCTGACTTTC. Translating gives CASSLPSGANVLTF.

DNA of the CDR3: TGTGCCAGCAGCTCGGGCTTTTGGCAGTACTTC. This encodes CASSSGFWQYF. This chain joins TRBV7-3 and TRBJ2-7; no firm D call. This CDR3 has 11 amino acids. Germline CDR1 is SGHTA and CDR2 is FQGTGA. V lost 4 bases to trimming and J lost 9 bases, with 10 bases between them.

V gene TRBV7-9 combines with J gene TRBJ2-4; D might be TRBD2 (6 bases). Between the trimmed V and J ends, which lost 3 bases and 8 bases, there was a span of 8 bases. CDR3 length equals 12 residues. The germline CDR1 and CDR2 sequences are SEHNR and FQNEAQ (reference sequence). CDR3 in amino acids: CASSFGEDIQYF. The CDR3 DNA reads TGTGCCAGCAGCTTCGGGGAGGACATTCAGTACTTC. Complete variable domain (other parts from reference TRBV7-9 and TRBJ2-4): DTGVSQNPRHKITKRGQNVTFRCDPISEHNRLYWYRQTLGQGPEFLTYFQNEAQLEKSRLLSDRFSAERPKGSFSTLEIQRTEQGDSAMYLCASSFGEDIQYFGAGTRLSVL.

This chain uses TRBV11-2 with TRBJ2-3; 8 positions match TRBD1. Germline loops: CDR1 SGHAT, CDR2 FQNNGV. The V segment lost 3 bases and the J segment 2 bases; nucleotides outside the gene matches: 4. The CDR3 has 15 amino acids. CDR3 nucleotide sequence: TGTGCCAGCAGCTTGGGCAGGGGGCCCACAGATACGCAGTATTTT. This encodes CASSLGRGPTDTQYF.

This clone was seen a few times. This rearrangement joins TRBV19 to TRBJ1-2; D is uncertain. The ends were cut back, 2 bases at V and 8 bases at J, with 18 bases in the middle. Germline V CDR1 and CDR2: LNHDA, SQIVND (reference sequence). This CDR3 has 15 amino acids. CDR3 DNA: TGTGCCAGTAGTATATCGCACATCGCCCCGGAAGGCTACACCTTC. Translated: CASSISHIAPEGYTF.

This chain connects TRBV27 to TRBJ2-1, with TRBD2 identical over 10 bases. Germline V gene data show CDR1 as MNHEY and CDR2 as SMNVEV (reference sequence). The length of the CDR3 is 16 residues. Germline trimming cut 4 bases from V and 7 bases from J; bases unmatched to any gene: 10. The CDR3 coding sequence is TGTGCCAGCAGTTCGGGAAGCGGGAGGGCCGGAAATGAGCAGTTCTTC. This gives the protein CASSSGSGRAGNEQFF.

The chain employs TRBV18 and TRBJ2-4, with D unclear. Germline values: CDR1 KGHSH, CDR2 LQKENI. Trimming removed 2 bases at V and 8 bases at J, with 10 bases between. This CDR3 is 13 amino acids long. DNA for the CDR3: TGTGCCAGCTCACCATGGTCTACGGACATTCAGTACTTC. The encoded protein is CASSPWSTDIQYF. The full variable domain, its missing parts supplied by reference TRBV18 and TRBJ2-4, is NAGVMQNPRHLVRRRGQEARLRCSPMKGHSHVYWYRQLPEEGLKFMVYLQKENIIDESGMPKERFSAEFPKEGPSILRIQQVVRGDSAAYFCASSPWSTDIQYFGAGTRLSVL.

The genes are TRBV7-9 and TRBJ2-2, with D unclear. V gave up 5 bases and J gave up 4 bases, with 23 bases separating them. This CDR3 has 18 amino acids. Germline V gene sequence: CDR1 SEHNR, CDR2 FQNEAQ (reference sequence). This CDR3 is CASSPKTTIFQTTGELFF. CDR3 sequence (DNA): TGTGCCAGCAGCCCCAAAACCACAATTTTCCAAACCACCGGGGAGCTGTTTTTT.

This chain joins TRBV6-5 and TRBJ2-1; TRBD2 agrees at 12 bases. Germline V lookup: CDR1 MNHEY, CDR2 SVGAGI. The junction had 3 bases not matched to a gene; V was cut back by 0 bases and J by 6 bases. There are 16 residues in the CDR3. CDR3: CASSYSRTSGINEQFF. The CDR3 DNA sequence: TGTGCCAGCAGTTACTCGAGGACTAGCGGGATCAATGAGCAGTTCTTC.

The chain has TRBV28 and TRBJ1-5; 9 nucleotides match TRBD1. The germline V gene encodes CDR1 MDHEN and CDR2 SYDVKM. Trimming cost V 7 bases and J 4 bases; bases outside gene matches: 5. CDR3 length: 14 residues. The chain's CDR3 is CASTGGTGNQPQHF. Written as DNA, the CDR3 is TGTGCCAGCACCGGCGGGACAGGGAATCAGCCCCAGCATTTT.

The genes are TRBV28 and TRBJ2-7; the match to TRBD1 covers 8 bases. With 6 bases clipped from V and 3 bases from J, the junction kept 13 bases outside the gene matches. CDR1 is MDHEN and CDR2 is SYDVKM in the germline V gene. This CDR3 spans 16 amino acids. CDR3 protein: CASSRVGQGLNYEQYF. DNA for the CDR3: TGTGCCAGCAGCCGGGTAGGACAGGGTCTTAACTACGAGCAGTACTTC.